One sample yielded the 6 T cell receptor beta chains listed below, sequenced in a study of blood T cells in healthy people across ages. A second PCR, run for roughly 7 to 12 cycles, used a sample-barcoded 5' primer plus a J-beta primer mix. TCRdb re-analysed the 5' RACE reads in MiXCR, keeping a single row per CDR3 protein. The sample has roughly 700,000 distinct CDR3 sequences, 32% seen once. Input material: blood. These receptors were taken from a woman over 75 in good health.

This clonotype was observed many times. The chain recombines TRBV28 with TRBJ2-7; D remains unclear. Per the germline V gene, CDR1 is MDHEN and CDR2 is SYDVKM. Between the trimmed V and J ends, which lost 6 bases and 4 bases, there was a span of 10 bases. This CDR3 spans 12 amino acids. In nucleotides, the CDR3 is TGTGCCAGCAGGAAAACCATTTACGAGCAGTACTTC. Translated, it gives CASRKTIYEQYF.

This sequence joins TRBV9 and TRBJ2-3, with 11 positions matching TRBD2. Germline V gene lookup returns CDR1 SGDLS and CDR2 YYNGEE. The CDR3 covers 16 residues. V lost 0 bases and J lost 4; bases outside the gene matches: 4. The DNA of the CDR3 is TGTGCCAGCAGCGTAGCTAGCGGGGGGTCATCAGATACGCAGTATTTT. It encodes CASSVASGGSSDTQYF.

This clonotype has at least ten counts. The rearrangement uses TRBV7-2 and TRBJ2-6; TRBD1 aligns across 8 bases. V was pared by 5 bases and J by 0 bases, with 3 bases of the junction left unmatched. Germline V lookup: CDR1 SGHTA, CDR2 FQGNSA. CDR3 length: 16 amino acids. The CDR3 protein is CASSVTGGSGANVLTF. The CDR3 nucleotides are TGTGCCAGCAGCGTTACAGGGGGCTCTGGGGCCAACGTCCTGACTTTC. The full variable domain, completed using reference TRBV7-2 and TRBJ2-6, is GAGVSQSPSNKVTEKGKDVELRCDPISGHTALYWYRQSLGQGLEFLIYFQGNSAPDKSGLPSDRFSAERTGGSVSTLTIQRTQQEDSAVYLCASSVTGGSGANVLTFGAGSRLTVL.

To note about this clonotype: A much more abundant neighbour one base away suggests this may be a read error. The CDR3 DNA reads as TGCGCCAGCAGCTGGTTTAGGGGCGGAGAGACCCAGTACTTC. Residues: CASSWFRGGETQYF. This rearrangement joins TRBV5-1 to TRBJ2-5, with D possibly matching TRBD1 (5 bases). The ends were cut back, 3 bases at V and 4 bases at J, with 13 bases in the middle. The CDR3 covers 14 residues. Germline CDR1 and CDR2: SGHRS and YFSETQ.

This clonotype was seen repeatedly, ten times or more. This sequence joins TRBV6-4 and TRBJ2-4; 10 nucleotides agree with TRBD2. Trimming cost V 0 bases and J 0 bases; bases outside gene matches: 5. This CDR3 is built from 18 residues. Germline CDR1 is MRHNA and CDR2 is SNTAGT. The CDR3 nucleotides read TGTGCCAGCAGTGACTCGAAACTAGCGGGGAGAGCCAAAAACATTCAGTACTTC. This codes for CASSDSKLAGRAKNIQYF.

This clonotype has a count of ten or more. The chain uses TRBV20-1 and TRBJ1-2; 8 nucleotides align to TRBD1. Germline CDR1 DFQATT, CDR2 SNEGSKA (reference sequence). Losses at the gene ends were 6 bases for V and 7 bases for J; bases not matched to a gene: 16. This CDR3 is 15 amino acids long. The CDR3 coding sequence is TGCAGTGCCAGACCCGGACAGGGCCTAGTATCTGGCTACACCTTC. It is translated as CSARPGQGLVSGYTF.